These 16 T cell receptor beta chains were all obtained from the same sample, sequenced in a study of PD-1 blockade in mismatch repair-deficient tumors. Regarding time point: approximately ten-day in vitro stimulation with candidate neoantigen peptide 4. For these receptors, no antigen is known. The protocol was immunoSEQ multiplex PCR, while the TCRdb copy is restricted to in-frame clones and leaves out a portion. Of about 14,000 clones listed, 84% are singletons. Material: cells cultured in vitro, obtained from a patient treated with pembrolizumab. The origin of the receptors is an adult with mismatch repair-deficient cancer.

This clone was counted between two and nine times. The gene calls are TRBV7-6 and TRBJ2-7; D is unclear. The CDR3 is made up of 13 amino acids. V was trimmed by 3 bases and J by 2 bases, leaving 8 bases between them. Germline CDR1 is SGHVS and CDR2 is FNYEAQ. The CDR3 DNA reads TGTGCCAGCAGCTTCGCAGGTGCCTACGAGCAGTACTTC. Encoded protein: CASSFAGAYEQYF.

The chain recombines TRBV28 with TRBJ1-2; no reliable D call. CDR3 length equals 12 residues. The V gene lost 1 base and the J gene lost 8 bases, with 8 bases spanning the gap. Germline CDR1 MDHEN, CDR2 SYDVKM. Written as DNA, the CDR3 is TGTGCCAGCAGTTTATACAAGTTGGGCTACACCTTC. Its protein is CASSLYKLGYTF.

The rearrangement uses TRBV6-1 and TRBJ2-1; TRBD1 matches 9 bases. There are 15 residues in the CDR3. The germline gives CDR1 MNHNS, CDR2 SASEGT. Trimming took 5 bases from V and 5 from J; bases not matched to a gene: 7. In nucleotides, the CDR3 is TGTGCCAGCAGTTCCAAAGGACAGGGGCACAATGAGCAGTTCTTC. This translates into CASSSKGQGHNEQFF.

This chain connects TRBV28 to TRBJ1-2; D unclear. With 2 bases removed from V and 10 bases from J, the gap between germline ends came to 2 bases. Germline loops: CDR1 MDHEN, CDR2 SYDVKM. The length of the CDR3 is 9 residues. Here the CDR3 DNA reads TGTGCCAGCAGTTTACCCTACACCTTC. Amino acid sequence: CASSLPYTF.

The rearrangement joins TRBV7-6 to TRBJ1-1, with D maybe TRBD1 (5 bases). Germline values: CDR1 SGHVS, CDR2 FNYEAQ. V was cut by 1 base and J by 4 bases, with 7 bases left in between. The CDR3 runs to 13 residues. The CDR3 DNA reads as TGTGCCAGCAGCTTAGGGGGGATCACTGAAGCTTTCTTT. Translated: CASSLGGITEAFF.

The genes are TRBV11-2 and TRBJ1-1; the D is unclear. Germline V gene data show CDR1 as SGHAT and CDR2 as FQNNGV. The CDR3 has 15 residues. Trimming took off 2 bases at V and 1 base at J, with 11 bases between the two ends. The CDR3 bases are TGTGCCAGCAGCTTATGGTTAACCGGGAACACTGAAGCTTTCTTT. It translates to CASSLWLTGNTEAFF. The variable domain in full, completed from reference TRBV11-2 and TRBJ1-1, reads EAGVAQSPRYKIIEKRQSVAFWCNPISGHATLYWYQQILGQGPKLLIQFQNNGVVDDSQLPKDRFSAERLKGVDSTLKIQPAKLEDSAVYLCASSLWLTGNTEAFFGQGTRLTVV.

The genes are TRBV6-6 and TRBJ1-1; D remains unclear. The germline V gene has CDR1 MNHNY and CDR2 SVGAGI (reference sequence). V was pared by 6 bases and J by 3 bases, with 14 bases between. The CDR3 totals 14 residues. CDR3 protein: CASSGVGGYTEAFF. CDR3 DNA sequence: TGTGCCAGCAGCGGCGTAGGAGGTTACACTGAAGCTTTCTTT.

The chain couples TRBV5-5 to TRBJ2-3; D unresolved. V was shortened by 0 bases and J by 2 bases, with 4 bases between the two germline ends. The CDR3 totals 13 residues. Germline loops: CDR1 SGHKS, CDR2 YYEKEE (reference sequence). The CDR3 is CASSLDYTDTQYF. As DNA, the CDR3 is TGTGCCAGCAGCTTGGACTACACAGATACGCAGTATTTT.

The gene calls are TRBV5-6 and TRBJ2-7; tentatively, D is TRBD2 (6 bases). Germline V lookup: CDR1 SGHDT, CDR2 YYEEEE. V lost 0 bases and J 2 bases, leaving 9 bases between the germline ends. This CDR3 spans 14 amino acids. The CDR3 coding sequence is TGTGCCAGCAGCTTGGGAGGAGGGACCTACGAGCAGTACTTC. It translates to CASSLGGGTYEQYF. Using reference TRBV5-6 and TRBJ2-7 for the parts outside the CDR3, the full variable domain is DAGVTQSPTHLIKTRGQQVTLRCSPKSGHDTVSWYQQALGQGPQFIFQYYEEEERQRGNFPDRFSGHQFPNYSSELNVNALLLGDSALYLCASSLGGGTYEQYFGPGTRLTVT.

The chain is built from TRBV25-1 and TRBJ1-1; D unclear. This CDR3 has 13 residues. V was trimmed by 5 bases and J by 1 base, leaving 8 bases between them. Looked up from germline, CDR1 is MGHDK and CDR2 is SYGVNS. In DNA form, the CDR3 reads TGTGCCAGCAGTCTAGGGTCGAACACTGAAGCTTTCTTT. Residues: CASSLGSNTEAFF.

This chain links TRBV6-6 with TRBJ2-7, with TRBD1 as a possible D gene (5 bases). Trimming stripped 4 bases from V and 5 bases from J, with 12 bases between. The germline CDR1 and CDR2 sequences are MNHNY and SVGAGI (reference sequence). This CDR3 region has 13 residues. The CDR3 coding sequence is TGTGCCAGCAGTTCACAGGCAGAAAACGAGCAGTACTTC. Its protein product is CASSSQAENEQYF.

The CDR3 region is CASSSIGVMTFTEAFF. The CDR3 DNA sequence: TGTGCCAGCAGTTCTATAGGGGTCATGACCTTCACTGAAGCTTTCTTT. The chain carries TRBV27 and TRBJ1-1; a weak D match, TRBD1 (5 bases). The CDR3 is 16 residues long. V lost 4 bases, J lost 4 bases, and 19 bases lay in between. The germline V gene encodes CDR1 MNHEY and CDR2 SMNVEV (reference sequence).

This chain links TRBV6-5 with TRBJ2-3; D might be TRBD1 (5 bases). This CDR3 has 16 amino acids. Trimming removed 0 bases at V and 2 bases at J, with 12 bases between. Germline V gives CDR1 MNHEY, CDR2 SVGAGI. This CDR3 reads CASSYSGATPTDTQYF. The CDR3 DNA sequence: TGTGCCAGCAGTTACTCAGGGGCCACCCCCACAGATACGCAGTATTTT.

This clone was found once. The gene calls are TRBV9 and TRBJ2-1; D not certain. The CDR3 covers 15 residues. Germline V gives CDR1 SGDLS, CDR2 YYNGEE. Trimming pared 3 bases from V and 4 bases from J, leaving 14 bases between. In DNA form, the CDR3 reads TGTGCCAGCAGCGGCCCTAGGAAAGGGTACAATGAGCAGTTCTTC. This gives the protein CASSGPRKGYNEQFF.

The V call is TRBV5-6, the J call TRBJ2-1; TRBD2 aligns across 10 bases. This CDR3 region has 16 residues. Germline CDR1 is SGHDT and CDR2 is YYEEEE. V was pared by 2 bases and J by 7 bases, with 9 bases of the junction left unmatched. The CDR3 sequence is CASSLDSGRMKNEQFF. In nucleotides, the CDR3 is TGTGCCAGCAGCTTAGATAGCGGGAGGATGAAGAATGAGCAGTTCTTC. Based on the CDR3 plus reference TRBV5-6 and TRBJ2-1, the full variable domain is DAGVTQSPTHLIKTRGQQVTLRCSPKSGHDTVSWYQQALGQGPQFIFQYYEEEERQRGNFPDRFSGHQFPNYSSELNVNALLLGDSALYLCASSLDSGRMKNEQFFGPGTRLTVL.

The chain couples TRBV19 to TRBJ2-1, with 10 bases aligning to TRBD2. The germline V gene encodes CDR1 LNHDA and CDR2 SQIVND (reference sequence). J was trimmed by 6 bases and V by 3 bases; bases with no gene match: 5. The CDR3 is made up of 15 amino acids. CDR3: CASSMVASGSNEQFF. The DNA for the CDR3 is TGTGCCAGTAGTATGGTGGCTAGCGGGAGCAATGAGCAGTTCTTC.